These 10 T cell receptor beta chains were sequenced from one sample in a study of T cell changes during pregnancy in multiple sclerosis. Sequenced by immunoSEQ multiplex PCR; TCRdb stores in-frame clones only, minus some. The sample includes about 28,000 clones, 70% to 90% of them seen just once. Sequencing was performed on CD4+ T cells from peripheral blood mononuclear cells, taken in the first trimester of pregnancy. The origin of the receptors is a female donor in good health, enrolled as a control in a pregnancy study.

In nucleotides, the CDR3 is TGCAGCGTTGATCCAGCCCGGGGCTATGGCTACACCTTC. Residues: CSVDPARGYGYTF. The chain combines TRBV29-1 with TRBJ1-2; D not resolved. Germline V gene lookup returns CDR1 SQVTM and CDR2 ANQGSEA. The V end was cut by 3 bases, the J end by 4 bases, with 12 bases between. The CDR3 runs to 13 residues.

The V gene is TRBV12-5, the J gene TRBJ1-2; 10 bases are a match to TRBD1. The V and J ends lost 7 bases and 5 bases, in that order; junction bases with no gene match: 7. Germline loops: CDR1 LGHNT, CDR2 FRNRAP. CDR3 size: 14 residues. The CDR3 nucleotides read TGTGCTAGTGCCCCGGGACAGGGGAGGTATGGCTACACCTTC. It specifies CASAPGQGRYGYTF.

The chain couples TRBV19 to TRBJ1-1, with unresolved D. In germline, CDR1 is LNHDA, CDR2 SQIVND (reference sequence). The CDR3 spans 14 residues. Trimming removed 5 bases from V and 3 bases from J, with 13 bases in between. The CDR3 sequence: CASSPPPGYTEAFF. As DNA, the CDR3 is TGTGCCAGTAGTCCCCCCCCCGGGTACACTGAAGCTTTCTTT.

The J gene is TRBJ2-5, the V gene TRBV30; 8 bases are a match to TRBD2. The CDR3 has 16 amino acids. Germline V gene sequence: CDR1 GTSNPN, CDR2 SVGIG (reference sequence). Trimming cost V 4 bases and J 2 bases; bases outside gene matches: 12. This CDR3 reads CAWTSGVAGPQETQYF. CDR3 DNA sequence: TGTGCCTGGACCTCGGGGGTAGCGGGGCCACAAGAGACCCAGTACTTC.

The chain links TRBV21-1 to TRBJ1-1; the table's D gene call, TRBD1, was not cross checked with the DNA. TRBV21-1 is classified as a pseudogene. This CDR3 is 15 amino acids long. The CDR3 loop reads CASSKRQGRATEAFF. For the CDR3, the DNA is TGTGCCAGCAGCAAAAGACAGGGTCGAGCGACTGAAGCTTTCTTT.

The chain joins TRBV7-8 to TRBJ2-2, with 8 bases aligning to TRBD2. The CDR3 is made up of 17 amino acids. Looked up from germline, CDR1 is SGHVS and CDR2 is FQNEAQ. V lost 1 base and J lost 3; bases outside the gene matches: 7. This CDR3 is CASSLGRLASDTGELFF. In DNA form, the CDR3 reads TGTGCCAGCAGCTTAGGAAGACTAGCGTCTGACACCGGGGAGCTGTTTTTT.

The CDR3 region is CASSVEPRTDQPQHF. In DNA, the CDR3 is TGTGCCAGCAGCGTAGAGCCTCGGACAGACCAGCCCCAGCATTTT. V and J are TRBV9 and TRBJ1-5, with D tentatively TRBD1 (6 bases). Germline CDR1 SGDLS, CDR2 YYNGEE. The CDR3 is made up of 15 amino acids. The V end was cut by 0 bases, the J end by 7 bases, with 14 bases between.

In this sample, this clone turned up a few times. This chain uses TRBV5-1 with TRBJ2-7; the D is unclear. The CDR3 is 13 residues long. With 3 bases removed from V and 2 bases from J, the gap between germline ends came to 9 bases. Per germline, CDR1 SGHRS and CDR2 YFSETQ. CDR3 sequence reads: CASSSGSPYEQYF. The CDR3 coding sequence is TGCGCCAGCAGCTCCGGGTCCCCCTACGAGCAGTACTTC.

The chain carries TRBV15 and TRBJ2-7; tentative D call: TRBD2 (6 bases). V lost 2 bases, J lost 7 bases, and 9 bases lay in between. The V gene's germline CDR1 is LNHNV and CDR2 YYDKDF (reference sequence). CDR3 size: 12 residues. CDR3 nucleotide sequence: TGTGCCACCAGCAGATCCGCGGGGGAGCAGTACTTC. The encoded protein is CATSRSAGEQYF.

This clone was observed a few times. This sequence joins TRBV18 and TRBJ2-7, with no clear D. The V gene lost 3 bases and the J gene lost 3 bases, with 6 bases spanning the gap. The germline gives CDR1 KGHSH, CDR2 LQKENI. The CDR3 is 12 amino acids. The CDR3 spells CASSPSYYEQYF. For the CDR3, the DNA is TGTGCCAGCTCACCCTCCTACTACGAGCAGTACTTC.